The 10 T cell receptor beta chains below all came from one sample that was sequenced in a study of tumor-infiltrating lymphocytes in primary liver carcinoma. Unsorted bulk tissue, roughly 19-34 mg of it, served as the source for co-extraction of RNA and DNA. Starting material of roughly 550 ng total RNA yielded TCR beta cDNA via a constant-region primer. What produced the TCR beta libraries was three nested multiplex PCR rounds using slightly modified ARM-PCR. The first two PCR rounds used TRBV1-TRBV30 forward primers with a C-beta reverse primer, around 10 cycles each. TCRdb recomputed calls from the multiplex PCR reads with MiXCR, one row per CDR3 protein. This table has about 25,000 distinct CDR3 sequences, roughly four fifths appearing once. Sequenced: liver tumor tissue from sampling region 5. Specified subset: tumor region T5, tumor centre. These receptors came from a woman in her 30s with primary liver carcinoma and hepatitis B virus infection.

About this clonotype: The junction departs from germline at one end; a sequencing error may be responsible. The V and J genes are TRBV4-3 and TRBJ2-2; 13 bases are shared with TRBD2. The CDR3 is made up of 19 amino acids. From germline, CDR1 is LGHNA and CDR2 YSLEER. CDR3 region: CASSVLAGGPRSSIGEMFF. The CDR3 coding sequence is TGCGCCAGCAGCGTACTAGCGGGAGGGCCCCGTTCGAGCATCGGGGAGATGTTTTTT.

As concerns this clonotype: One junction end does not reproduce the germline sequence, and a read error may be involved. The chain couples TRBV11-2 to TRBJ1-1, with 12 bases fitting TRBD1. From germline, CDR1 is SGHAT and CDR2 FQNNGV. This CDR3 contains 20 residues. This CDR3 is CDSSAGDRGRKRWSNTEALF. CDR3 nucleotides: TGTGACAGCAGCGCTGGGGACAGGGGGCGCAAGAGATGGAGTAACACTGAAGCTCTCTTT.

Note on this clonotype: The junction and the germline gene differ at one end; a read error may be behind it. The V gene is TRBV7-3, the J gene TRBJ2-1; 7 positions agree with TRBD2. CDR1 SGHTA and CDR2 FQGTGA come from the germline V gene. The CDR3 has 17 residues. The CDR3 is CASSLNGPAGVHDEQFF. The CDR3 DNA reads as TGTGCTAGCAGCTTAAACGGCCCCGCGGGAGTTCACGATGAGCAGTTCTTC.

With respect to this clonotype: One end of the junction varies from germline; a read error may be responsible. CDR3 bases: TGTGCCTGCAGTCCTGGGGACATTAGTTACGAGCAGTACTTC. It specifies CACSPGDISYEQYF. The chain joins TRBV12-3 or TRBV12-4 to TRBJ2-7; TRBD1 is a possible D gene (6 bases). CDR3 length: 14 residues.

With regard to this clonotype: The junction differs from germline at one of its ends, possibly a read error. The CDR3 sequence: CSAEEGAKNIQYF. The CDR3 nucleotides read TGCAGCGCTGAAGAGGGGGCGAAAAACATTCAGTACTTC. The chain employs TRBV29-1 and TRBJ2-4; TRBD1 matches 7 bases. The germline gives CDR1 SQVTM, CDR2 ANQGSEA. This CDR3 has 13 residues.

Concerning this clonotype: Its ends do not fully match the called genes, so a read error is possible. CDR3 residues: CGSSQGSSFSGANVLTF. The CDR3 bases are TGTGGCAGCAGCCAGGGCAGCAGCTTCTCTGGGGCCAACGTCCTGACTTTC. The rearrangement links TRBV5-6 to TRBJ2-6; D is perhaps TRBD1 (5 bases). Germline assignment: CDR1 SGHDT and CDR2 YYEEEE. The CDR3 is made up of 17 amino acids.

A remark on this clonotype: The junction departs from the called germline gene at one end, perhaps through a read error. The chain is built from TRBV11-2 and TRBJ2-1, with 9 bases lining up with TRBD2. The germline gives CDR1 SGHAT, CDR2 FQNNGV. CDR3 length: 15 amino acids. CDR3 nucleotides: TGTGCCAGTAGCTTCGACCTAGCGGGATCGGTTAAACAGTTCTTC. Protein: CASSFDLAGSVKQFF.

This clonotype appeared many times. This chain uses TRBV2 with TRBJ2-2, with D unclear. The germline V gene encodes CDR1 SNHLY and CDR2 FYNNEI. The CDR3 consists of 12 residues. The V end was cut by 0 bases, the J end by 7 bases, with 3 bases between. CDR3 protein: CASSEAVGELFF. For the CDR3, the DNA is TGTGCCAGCAGTGAAGCGGTCGGGGAGCTGTTTTTT. The full variable domain, rest sourced from reference TRBV2 and TRBJ2-2, is EPEVTQTPSHQVTQMGQEVILRCVPISNHLYFYWYRQILGQKVEFLVSFYNNEISEKSEIFDDQFSVERPDGSNFTLKIRSTKLEDSAMYFCASSEAVGELFFGEGSRLTVL.

In regard to this clonotype: This likely comes from a read error, as the CDR3 has no conserved phenylalanine or tryptophan at its end. The DNA is left out, because the CDR3 cannot be placed on it with certainty; the CDR3 is given as TCRdb lists it. The chain carries TRBV29-1 and TRBJ2-7; TRBD1, the D gene given by the table, was not confirmed from the DNA. The CDR3 is 14 residues long, counting both termini. CDR1 is SQVTM, CDR2 ANQGSEA, per germline. The chain's CDR3 is CSVEEETGFSYAVL.

Turning to this clonotype: The junction shows a germline mismatch at one end, possibly a read error. V gene TRBV30 combines with J gene TRBJ2-1; 9 positions match TRBD2. Germline loops: CDR1 GTSNPN, CDR2 SVGIG (reference sequence). CDR3 size: 14 residues. The DNA of the CDR3 is TGTGTCTGGAGTACGGGACTAGCCGCCGGCGAACAGTTCTTC. Translation: CVWSTGLAAGEQFF.